One and the same sample provided the 23 T cell receptor beta chains below, sequenced in a study of Graves' ophthalmopathy and Graves' hyperthyroidism. The sequenced template was RNA, covering the TCR beta CDR3 region. After a first-round RT-PCR with HTBI primers, a second-round multiplex PCR was run. A single record per CDR3 protein comes from TCRdb applying MiXCR to the multiplex PCR reads. The sample holds hundreds of thousands of distinct CDR3 sequences, around 40% seen once. Sequenced input: peripheral blood. These receptors were collected from an adult man with Graves' ophthalmopathy.

As for this clonotype: The junction departs from germline at one end; a sequencing error may be responsible. V usage is TRBV20-1 and J usage is TRBJ1-1; D might be TRBD1 (6 bases). This CDR3 comprises 14 residues. Germline V gives CDR1 DFQATT, CDR2 SNEGSKA (reference sequence). The chain's CDR3 is CGARDVGGGTEAFF. CDR3 bases: TGCGGTGCTAGAGATGTGGGAGGGGGAACTGAAGCTTTCTTT.

This chain joins TRBV9 and TRBJ1-6, with TRBD1 matching over 9 bases. Germline loops: CDR1 SGDLS, CDR2 YYNGEE. The length of the CDR3 is 16 residues. The ends lost 10 bases at V and 9 bases at J; junction bases unmatched: 17. CDR3 residues: CAWSQRRGQGGSPLHF. CDR3 coding DNA: TGTGCCTGGAGTCAAAGGCGGGGACAGGGCGGTTCACCCCTCCACTTT. The complete variable domain, with remaining parts taken from reference TRBV9 and TRBJ1-6, reads DSGVTQTPKHLITATGQRVTLRCSPRSGDLSVYWYQQSLDQGLQFLIQYYNGEERAKGNILERFSAQQFPDLHSELNLSSLELGDSALYFCAWSQRRGQGGSPLHFGNGTRLTVT.

J is TRBJ2-2 and V is TRBV25-1, with D possibly TRBD1 on 6 matching bases. V lost 2 bases to trimming and J lost 0 bases, with 16 bases between them. The CDR3 runs to 18 residues. CDR1 is MGHDK and CDR2 is SYGVNS in the germline V gene. The CDR3 bases are TGTGCCAGCAGTGAAGTGCTGGGGGACACTACGAACACCGGGGAGCTGTTTTTT. Its protein is CASSEVLGDTTNTGELFF.

In the case of this clonotype: This sequence may be a read error, since a much larger clone differs from it by one base. V and J are TRBV2 and TRBJ2-5, with TRBD1 as a possible D gene (5 bases). CDR1 is SNHLY, CDR2 FYNNEI, per germline. The CDR3 contains 15 residues. The CDR3 DNA follows: TGTACCAGCAGCACAATCGGAAGGCCAGGGGAGACCCAGTACTTC. Amino acid sequence: CTSSTIGRPGETQYF.

This clonotype was seen a few times. The V gene is TRBV7-9, the J gene TRBJ2-7, with D unresolved. The V gene's germline CDR1 is SEHNR and CDR2 FQNEAQ (reference sequence). CDR3 length: 13 amino acids. The V and J ends lost 3 bases and 5 bases respectively, with 11 bases between them. The CDR3 reads CASSLISVHEQYF. DNA for the CDR3: TGTGCCAGCAGCTTGATCTCGGTCCACGAGCAGTACTTC.

This clonotype was detected many times. The chain has TRBV2 and TRBJ2-7, with 10 nucleotides matching TRBD2. The CDR3 is made up of 15 amino acids. V dropped 3 bases and J dropped 4; count of bases not matched to a gene: 6. The germline gives CDR1 SNHLY, CDR2 FYNNEI. The chain's CDR3 is CASSDPLAGEYEQYF. The CDR3 DNA reads TGTGCCAGCAGTGACCCCCTAGCGGGAGAGTACGAGCAGTACTTC.

There are a few counts of this clonotype. The chain links TRBV5-1 to TRBJ1-1; D gene unclear. This CDR3 contains 14 residues. V was trimmed by 7 bases and J by 1 base, leaving 14 bases between them. The germline V gene encodes CDR1 SGHRS and CDR2 YFSETQ. The CDR3 protein is CASYTGGPNTEAFF. The CDR3 DNA reads TGCGCCAGCTACACCGGCGGACCGAACACTGAAGCTTTCTTT.

This chain uses TRBV29-1 with TRBJ1-2, with a possible D match to TRBD1 (6 bases). The germline CDR1 and CDR2 sequences are SQVTM and ANQGSEA. V was shortened by 4 bases and J by 2 bases, with 11 bases between the two germline ends. The CDR3 totals 13 residues. CDR3 amino acids: CSVAGGQNYGYTF. The CDR3 DNA sequence: TGCAGCGTTGCCGGGGGCCAGAACTATGGCTACACCTTC.

This clonotype has a count of ten or more. The chain joins TRBV25-1 to TRBJ1-4; TRBD1 aligns across 7 bases. Germline assignment: CDR1 MGHDK and CDR2 SYGVNS. The J segment lost 7 bases and the V segment lost 3 bases, leaving 8 bases of the junction unmatched. The CDR3 loop spans 15 amino acids. CDR3 DNA sequence: TGTGCCAGCAGTGAGCCCGGGACAGCGCTTGAAAAACTGTTTTTT. Its protein product is CASSEPGTALEKLFF.

The chain employs TRBV20-1 and TRBJ2-7; the D is unclear. CDR1 DFQATT and CDR2 SNEGSKA come from the germline V gene (reference sequence). The V end lost 5 bases, the J end lost 0 bases, and 11 bases lay between the germline ends. The CDR3 totals 13 residues. CDR3: CSASDTYSYEQYF. CDR3 in DNA: TGCAGTGCTTCAGACACCTACTCCTACGAGCAGTACTTC.

As for this clonotype: A much more abundant neighbour one base away suggests this may be a read error. V and J are TRBV2 and TRBJ2-7; no clear D gene. Germline CDR1 reads SNHLY; CDR2 reads FYNNEI. This CDR3 comprises 14 residues. CDR3 DNA sequence: TGTGCCAGCAGGGGTACAAAGAAGATCTACGAGCGGTACTTC. Its translation: CASRGTKKIYERYF.

Here the CDR3 DNA reads TGTGCTAGTGGAGCGGACACTGAAGCTTTCTTT. This encodes CASGADTEAFF. The genes are TRBV12-3 or TRBV12-4 and TRBJ1-1; the D is unclear. This CDR3 is built from 11 residues.

The chain couples TRBV25-1 to TRBJ1-6; D call uncertain. The germline V and J ends were trimmed by 6 bases and 5 bases, with 11 bases remaining between them. This CDR3 spans 14 amino acids. Looked up from germline, CDR1 is MGHDK and CDR2 is SYGVNS. DNA of the CDR3: TGTGCCAGCAGCCAATTAGGTGATAATTCACCCCTCCACTTT. Its translation: CASSQLGDNSPLHF.

The gene calls are TRBV10-3 and TRBJ1-2; D uncertain. The CDR3 contains 13 residues. Trimming pared 5 bases from V and 4 bases from J, leaving 11 bases between. CDR1 and CDR2 from the germline V gene are ENHRY and SYGVKD. CDR3 amino acids: CAISLSPAYGYTF. The CDR3 nucleotides read TGTGCCATCAGTCTATCACCCGCCTATGGCTACACCTTC.

The CDR3 spells CSAREPGDDEQYF. The CDR3 DNA follows: TGCAGTGCTAGAGAACCAGGGGACGACGAGCAGTACTTC. The V and J genes are TRBV20-1 and TRBJ2-7; a possible D gene is TRBD1 (6 bases). The germline gives CDR1 DFQATT, CDR2 SNEGSKA (reference sequence). CDR3 length: 13 amino acids. Trimming cost V 0 bases and J 5 bases, with 11 bases left between them.

With respect to this clonotype: A read error is possible here, since a much larger clone lies one base away. This likely comes from a read error, as the CDR3 has no conserved phenylalanine or tryptophan at its end. This chain joins TRBV4-2 and TRBJ1-6; TRBD1 agrees at 9 bases. The V gene's germline CDR1 is LGHNA and CDR2 YNFKEQ. The length of the CDR3 is 16 residues. With 5 bases clipped from V and 6 bases from J, the junction kept 8 bases outside the gene matches. The CDR3 loop reads CASSLVATGGNSPLHV. Here the CDR3 DNA reads TGTGCCAGCAGCTTAGTCGCGACAGGGGGTAATTCACCCCTCCACGTT.

This rearrangement joins TRBV2 to TRBJ1-5; no clear D gene. The CDR3 extends over 14 amino acids. Germline values: CDR1 SNHLY, CDR2 FYNNEI. V dropped 4 bases and J dropped 7 bases, with 14 bases sitting between them. CDR3 in DNA: TGTGCCAGCAGTGTCGCGAGGGTGGAACAGCCCCAGCATTTT. Amino acid sequence: CASSVARVEQPQHF.

The chain carries TRBV6-6 and TRBJ2-7; D gene unclear. Between the trimmed V and J ends, which lost 7 bases and 1 base, there was a span of 5 bases. CDR3 length equals 11 residues. CDR1 MNHNY and CDR2 SVGAGI come from the germline V gene (reference sequence). In nucleotides, the CDR3 is TGTGCCAGCATGAAATCCTACGAGCAGTACTTC. It specifies CASMKSYEQYF.

The rearrangement uses TRBV5-1 and TRBJ1-5, with a possible D match to TRBD1 (6 bases). Per the germline V gene, CDR1 is SGHRS and CDR2 is YFSETQ. Between the trimmed V and J ends, which lost 2 bases and 0 bases, there was a span of 12 bases. The CDR3 has 16 amino acids. The CDR3 is CASSLGGDPSNQPQHF. The CDR3 coding sequence is TGCGCCAGCAGCTTAGGGGGTGATCCTAGCAATCAGCCCCAGCATTTT.

The sample holds many counts of this clonotype. This chain connects TRBV24-1 to TRBJ2-5; 7 positions match TRBD1. Germline loops: CDR1 KGHDR, CDR2 SFDVKD. This CDR3 has 15 residues. J was trimmed by 1 base and V by 4 bases; bases with no gene match: 5. Here the CDR3 reads CATSDPRQGQETQYF. The DNA for the CDR3 is TGTGCCACCAGTGACCCTAGACAGGGCCAAGAGACCCAGTACTTC.

The chain uses TRBV25-1 and TRBJ2-7; possible D gene TRBD1, 5 bases. The CDR3 contains 14 residues. Germline CDR1 reads MGHDK; CDR2 reads SYGVNS. V gave up 6 bases and J gave up 2 bases, with 14 bases separating them. For the CDR3, the DNA is TGTGCCAGCAGCCAGAGACAGCCCCCCTACGAGCAGTACTTC. This encodes CASSQRQPPYEQYF.

The sample holds a few counts of this clonotype. The rearrangement links TRBV11-2 to TRBJ2-7; perhaps TRBD2 as D (5 bases). The CDR3 contains 14 residues. Germline lookup yields CDR1 SGHAT and CDR2 FQNNGV. V gave up 5 bases and J gave up 5 bases, with 16 bases separating them. This CDR3 is CASSDLGLQDEQYF. The CDR3, as DNA: TGTGCCAGCAGCGACCTCGGACTCCAGGACGAGCAGTACTTC.

CDR3 sequence (DNA): TGTGCCAGCAGCCAAGATCAAGAAGAGACCCAGTACTTC. This gives the protein CASSQDQEETQYF. V and J are TRBV14 and TRBJ2-5, with D unresolved. Trimming removed 0 bases at V and 3 bases at J, with 5 bases between. This CDR3 contains 13 residues. Germline loops: CDR1 SGHDN, CDR2 FVKESK. Full variable domain (missing parts from reference TRBV14 and TRBJ2-5): EAGVTQFPSHSVIEKGQTVTLRCDPISGHDNLYWYRRVMGKEIKFLLHFVKESKQDESGMPNNRFLAERTGGTYSTLKVQPAELEDSGVYFCASSQDQEETQYFGPGTRLLVL.